A selection of T cell receptor beta chains follows, all from one sample in a study of blood T cell repertoires in COVID-19. The repertoire was sequenced with immunoSEQ multiplex PCR; TCRdb's copy has only in-frame clones and lacks some. Of about 55,000 clones in the sample, around nine tenths were seen once. The sequenced sample was peripheral blood. Receptors were obtained from a man in his 60s with active COVID-19. Both conserved end residues are part of each CDR3. Each record gives: CDR3 DNA, CDR3 protein, V gene, D gene, clone size, J gene. A D gene is named only where the DNA matches it firmly. A row's size may be missing; if present it is once, few, many or a size class.

TGTGCCAGCAGGCCCGGGACTAGCAAGAGGGAGCAGTACTTC,CASRPGTSKREQYF,TRBV3-1/TRBV3-2,TRBD2,-,TRBJ2-7
TGCGCCAGCAGCCAAGGGACTAGCGGGAGCTCCTACAATGAGCAGTTCTTC,CASSQGTSGSSYNEQFF,TRBV5-1,TRBD2,once,TRBJ2-1
TGTGCCAGCAGTTACTCGACTAGGACGGGGTTCGATGAGCAGTTCTTC,CASSYSTRTGFDEQFF,TRBV6-5,-,-,TRBJ2-1
TGTGCCAGCAGCCCAGGGACTGTCAAAAAGACAGATACGCAGTATTTT,CASSPGTVKKTDTQYF,TRBV11-2,-,-,TRBJ2-3
TGTGCCAGCAGCCTTCAGGGCAGCTATGGCTACACCTTC,CASSLQGSYGYTF,TRBV28,-,-,TRBJ1-2
TGTGCCAGCAGCTTGGACGGGACAGCGATAGGGGCCTACGAGCAGTACTTC,CASSLDGTAIGAYEQYF,TRBV2,TRBD1,-,TRBJ2-7
TGCAGCGTTGAAACTAGCGGCCCCTACGAGCAGTACTTC,CSVETSGPYEQYF,TRBV29-1,TRBD2,-,TRBJ2-7
TGTGCCAGCAGCTTAGAGACGGGGGGGTACAATGAGCAGTTCTTC,CASSLETGGYNEQFF,TRBV11-3,TRBD2,once,TRBJ2-1
TGTGCCAGCAGTGACTCCCCACCTCAGGGCCGCGACGGCTCCTACGAGCAGTACTTC,CASSDSPPQGRDGSYEQYF,TRBV6-4,-,-,TRBJ2-7
TGTGCCAGCAGCTACTCTAGCGGGAGGCCCGGTTACGAGCAGTACTTC,CASSYSSGRPGYEQYF,TRBV13,TRBD2,-,TRBJ2-7
TGTGCCAGCAGCCCCGCAGTTGCAGGGGGAGGAAACACCATATATTTT,CASSPAVAGGGNTIYF,TRBV27,TRBD1,-,TRBJ1-3
TGTGCCAGCAGCTCCATCCCAGGGGGAGAAGCGAACACTGAAGCTTTCTTT,CASSSIPGGEANTEAFF,TRBV5-4,TRBD1,few,TRBJ1-1
TGTGCCAGCAGCGCGACTAGCGGGAAGTTCTACGAGCAGTACTTC,CASSATSGKFYEQYF,TRBV2,TRBD2,-,TRBJ2-7
TGTGCCAGCAGCCCACTACTAGCGGGATTGCCCTCGAGCTCCTACGAGCAGTACTTC,CASSPLLAGLPSSSYEQYF,TRBV3-1/TRBV3-2,TRBD2,-,TRBJ2-7
TGTGCCAGCTCACCACCGGGACTAGCGGGTTCGGGCACCGGGGAGCTGTTTTTT,CASSPPGLAGSGTGELFF,TRBV18,TRBD2,once,TRBJ2-2
TGTGCCAGCAGCCTTAGACAGGGGCTCTATGGCTACACCTTC,CASSLRQGLYGYTF,TRBV5-6,TRBD1,-,TRBJ1-2
TGTGCCAGCAGCCAAGGAGACAGGGGGCAGGGAACTGAAGCTTTCTTT,CASSQGDRGQGTEAFF,TRBV14,TRBD1,-,TRBJ1-1
TGTGCCAGCAGTTGGGGGCAGAACACTGAAGCTTTCTTT,CASSWGQNTEAFF,TRBV12-3/TRBV12-4,-,-,TRBJ1-1
TGTGCCAGTAGTATAGGGCAGGGATCCTCTGGAAACACCATATATTTT,CASSIGQGSSGNTIYF,TRBV19,-,-,TRBJ1-3
TGTGCCAGTAAAAGACAGGGGAACACAGATACGCAGTATTTT,CASKRQGNTDTQYF,TRBV19,TRBD1,-,TRBJ2-3
TGTGCCAGCAGCAAAAGCCCCCCTAGCGGGATGGGGGCCCAGTACTTC,CASSKSPPSGMGAQYF,TRBV21-1,-,-,TRBJ2-5
TGTGCCTGGAGTGTACAGACCGGGGGAGATGGCTACACCTTC,CAWSVQTGGDGYTF,TRBV30,-,-,TRBJ1-2
TGTGCCAGCTCTCAGGGGTTAGAGCAGTTCTTC,CASSQGLEQFF,TRBV18,-,-,TRBJ2-1
TGTGCCAGCAGTTATCTGACAGGGGGCAGAGAGACCCAGTACTTC,CASSYLTGGRETQYF,TRBV6-5,TRBD1,once,TRBJ2-5
TGCGCCAGCAGCGGACGGACTAGCGGGATTTTCGACAATGAGCAGTTCTTC,CASSGRTSGIFDNEQFF,TRBV5-1,TRBD2,-,TRBJ2-1
TGTGCCTGGGAGGACAGGCAGCAAGAGACCCAGTACTTC,CAWEDRQQETQYF,TRBV30,TRBD1,-,TRBJ2-5
TGTGCCTGGACCGTAGGGGTGGATTCCTACGAGCAGTACTTC,CAWTVGVDSYEQYF,TRBV30,-,-,TRBJ2-7
TGTGCCAGCAGCTTGGTTGGACAGGGGCTTCCCCATCAGCCCCAGCATTTT,CASSLVGQGLPHQPQHF,TRBV5-7,TRBD1,once,TRBJ1-5
TGTGCCAGCACCTTGACAGGGGCCCACAAGGCTGAAGCTTTCTTT,CASTLTGAHKAEAFF,TRBV6-6,TRBD1,few,TRBJ1-1
TGTGCCATCAGTGAGAACACCGTTAACTATGGCTACACCTTC,CAISENTVNYGYTF,TRBV10-3,-,-,TRBJ1-2
TGTGCCAGCACTTCTAGCGGGAGGACAGATACGCAGTATTTT,CASTSSGRTDTQYF,TRBV27,TRBD2,once,TRBJ2-3
TGTGCCAGCAGTTCCAGCGACAGGGGGCTCGTATGGCATTTT,CASSSSDRGLVWHF,TRBV28,TRBD1,-,TRBJ1-5
TGTGCCAGCAGCCAAGGAGGGAGGGGAAGGTCTGCTGGAAACACCATATATTTT,CASSQGGRGRSAGNTIYF,TRBV14,-,-,TRBJ1-3
TGTGCCAGCAGCTTAGTACTAGCGGGAGCCAACCGAGGTTACAATGAGCAGTTCTTC,CASSLVLAGANRGYNEQFF,TRBV7-6,TRBD2,-,TRBJ2-1
TGTGCCAGCAGCCCTCGAATTGAACCCTACGTGGACGAGCAGTACTTC,CASSPRIEPYVDEQYF,TRBV9,-,-,TRBJ2-7
TGTGCCAGCAGAACCGGGACAGGCTACACAGATACGCAGTATTTT,CASRTGTGYTDTQYF,TRBV6-5,TRBD1,-,TRBJ2-3
TGTGCCAGCAGTCTGATAGCGGGAGGGAGGAAGACCCAGTACTTC,CASSLIAGGRKTQYF,TRBV6-7,TRBD2,-,TRBJ2-5